A selection of T cell receptor beta chains follows, all from one sample in a study of CD8+CD57+ T cells in acquired aplastic anemia. TCRdb processed the reads anew with MiXCR; each CDR3 protein has one entry. The data contain approximately 150,000 distinct CDR3 sequences, about 70% of them seen just once; the ten biggest clones take up 35% to 60%. Sequenced input: sorted CD4+, CD8+, or CD8+CD57+ T cells (not recorded which) from PBMCs. These receptors originate from a human donor with aplastic anemia. The CDR3 runs from the conserved cysteine through the conserved F or W. Fields, in order: V gene, CDR3 length, clone size, CDR3 protein. For some rows the clone size is stated as once, few or many, or as a class when expanded; others skip it.

>TRBV12-3/TRBV12-4|13|-
CASSAGPNTEAFF
>TRBV5-1|15|-
CASSNGGAGYNEQFF
>TRBV9|14|-
CASSATSSQETQYF
>TRBV7-2|15|-
CASSFTGTGFTEAFF
>TRBV4-1|12|-
CASSQGTSGYTF
>TRBV20-1|15|many
CSASMVATSAYEQYF
>TRBV7-3|15|-
CASSLDWGRYNEQFF
>TRBV20-1|13|-
CSVAGVGRETQYF
>TRBV10-3|14|few
CAIGTSGAYNEQFF
>TRBV20-1|13|-
CSARDREVFEQFF
>TRBV24-1|13|-
CATSDLRHSEQFF
>TRBV5-5|13|-
CASSSGSIETQYF
>TRBV10-3|15|-
CAIRGGIAGTGEQYF
>TRBV10-3|13|-
CAISVELSNEQFF
>TRBV10-3|15|few
CAISESDRVATEAFF
>TRBV7-6|18|-
CASSLGTGKTPLGRELFF
>TRBV7-2|15|-
CASSLGLAGGETQYF
>TRBV2|16|-
CASLEGGYSPRDEQFF
>TRBV28|14|many
CASSLQGEAYEQYF
>TRBV20-1|13|-
CSARGWTTDTQYF